These 4 T cell receptor beta chains share one sample of origin, sequenced in a study of blood T cells in healthy people across ages. Combining a sample-barcoded 5' primer with a J-beta primer mix, a second PCR ran for roughly 6 to 11 cycles. TCRdb analysed the 5' RACE reads with MiXCR anew, one entry per CDR3 protein. The sample comprises over 950,000 distinct CDR3 sequences, around two fifths of which are singletons, and about 12% rests with the top ten. The sample consisted of blood. These receptors all come from a man between 18 and 35 years old in good health.

The CDR3 here is CASEQGQATNEKLFF. The DNA of the CDR3 is TGTGCCAGCGAACAGGGGCAGGCAACTAATGAAAAACTGTTTTTT. The chain joins TRBV2 to TRBJ1-4, with 7 bases matching TRBD1. CDR1 and CDR2 from the germline V gene are SNHLY and FYNNEI. CDR3 length: 15 amino acids. The ends lost 8 bases at V and 0 bases at J; junction bases unmatched: 6.

The V and J genes are TRBV6-5 and TRBJ2-5; D remains ambiguous. This CDR3 region has 13 residues. CDR1 MNHEY and CDR2 SVGAGI come from the germline V gene. V lost 3 bases and J lost 2, with 7 bases in between. CDR3 sequence reads: CASSYAVQETQYF. The CDR3 DNA is TGTGCCAGCAGTTATGCGGTTCAAGAGACCCAGTACTTC.

There are a few counts of this clonotype. This chain connects TRBV20-1 to TRBJ1-2; D is unresolved. This CDR3 has 16 residues. V was shortened by 6 bases and J by 0 bases, with 20 bases between the two germline ends. Germline V gene sequence: CDR1 DFQATT, CDR2 SNEGSKA (reference sequence). CDR3 bases: TGCAGTGCCATGGACCGTCCAGGATCCACTAACTATGGCTACACCTTC. Protein: CSAMDRPGSTNYGYTF.

CDR3 DNA: TGCGCCAGCAAATGGACAGGGAACAATGAGCAGTTCTTC. This encodes CASKWTGNNEQFF. The J gene is TRBJ2-1, the V gene TRBV5-1; 8 bases line up with TRBD1. Germline V lookup: CDR1 SGHRS, CDR2 YFSETQ. The V gene end was trimmed by 6 bases and the J gene end by 5 bases; junction bases not matched to a gene: 4. This CDR3 region has 13 residues.